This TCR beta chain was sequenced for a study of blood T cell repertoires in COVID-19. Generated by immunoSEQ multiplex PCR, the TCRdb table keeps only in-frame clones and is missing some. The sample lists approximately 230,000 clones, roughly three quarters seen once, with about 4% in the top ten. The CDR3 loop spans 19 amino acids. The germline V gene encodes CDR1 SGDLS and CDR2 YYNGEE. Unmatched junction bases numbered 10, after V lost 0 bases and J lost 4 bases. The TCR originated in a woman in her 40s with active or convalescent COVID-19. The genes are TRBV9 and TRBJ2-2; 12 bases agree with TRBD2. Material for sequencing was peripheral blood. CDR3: CASSVGVLAGGQGTGELFF. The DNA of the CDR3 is TGTGCCAGCAGCGTAGGAGTCCTAGCGGGGGGGCAGGGCACCGGGGAGCTGTTTTTT.